This TCR beta chain comes out of a study of T cells in Graves' hyperthyroidism and ophthalmopathy. Study overall: Peripheral blood draws took place at initial diagnosis, ahead of any treatment.

This clonotype showed up many times. The antigen remains unidentified. RNA transcripts provided the source from which TCR beta CDR3 regions were amplified. The TCR CDR3 first-round RT-PCR relied on the HTBI primer set. TCRdb independently ran MiXCR on the multiplex PCR reads; one entry per CDR3 protein. The sample lists more than 500,000 distinct CDR3 sequences, about a sixth occurring once. Regarding the study as a whole: Stable hyperthyroidism and ophthalmopathy were separated using 13 V-J signatures. Blood held most thyroid clonotypes expanded above 0.001 frequency.

V lost 0 bases, J lost 4 bases, and 15 bases stayed unmatched. The CDR3 runs to 20 residues. Germline CDR1 is SGHTA and CDR2 is FQGTGA. This chain uses TRBV7-3 with TRBJ2-1, with TRBD2 identical over 10 bases. Source material: blood. This TCR was recovered from a woman aged 25 to 39 with Graves' hyperthyroidism. CDR3 sequence: CASSLTGTSETRGLYNEQFF. CDR3 DNA: TGTGCCAGCAGCTTAACTGGGACTAGCGAAACGCGCGGTCTTTACAATGAGCAGTTCTTC.